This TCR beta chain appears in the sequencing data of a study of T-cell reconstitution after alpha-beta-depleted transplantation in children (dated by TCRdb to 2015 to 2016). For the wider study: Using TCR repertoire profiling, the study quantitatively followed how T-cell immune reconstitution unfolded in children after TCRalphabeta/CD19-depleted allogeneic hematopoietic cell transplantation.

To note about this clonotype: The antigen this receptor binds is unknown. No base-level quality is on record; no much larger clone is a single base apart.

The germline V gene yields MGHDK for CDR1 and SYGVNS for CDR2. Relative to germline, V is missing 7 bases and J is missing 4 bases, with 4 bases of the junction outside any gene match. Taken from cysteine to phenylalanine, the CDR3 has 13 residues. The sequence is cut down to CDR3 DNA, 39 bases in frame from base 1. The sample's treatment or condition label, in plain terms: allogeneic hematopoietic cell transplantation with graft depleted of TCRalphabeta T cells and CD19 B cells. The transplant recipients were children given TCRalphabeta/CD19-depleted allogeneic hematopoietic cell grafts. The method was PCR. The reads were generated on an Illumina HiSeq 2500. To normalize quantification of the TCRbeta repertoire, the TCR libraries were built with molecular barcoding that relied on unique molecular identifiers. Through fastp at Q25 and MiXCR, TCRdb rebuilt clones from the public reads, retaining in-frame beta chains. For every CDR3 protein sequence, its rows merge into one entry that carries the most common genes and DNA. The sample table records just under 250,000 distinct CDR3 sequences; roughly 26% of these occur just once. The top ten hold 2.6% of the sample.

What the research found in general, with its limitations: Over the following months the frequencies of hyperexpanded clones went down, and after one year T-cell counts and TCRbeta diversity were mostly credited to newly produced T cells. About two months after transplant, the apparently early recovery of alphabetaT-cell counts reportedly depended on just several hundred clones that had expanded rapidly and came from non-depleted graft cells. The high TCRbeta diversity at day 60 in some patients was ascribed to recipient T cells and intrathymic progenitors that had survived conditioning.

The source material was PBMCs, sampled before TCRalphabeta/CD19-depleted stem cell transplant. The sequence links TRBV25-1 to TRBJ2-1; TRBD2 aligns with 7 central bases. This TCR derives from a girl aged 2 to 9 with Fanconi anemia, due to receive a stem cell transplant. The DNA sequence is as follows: TGTGCCAGCACGCTAGCGGAGTACAATGAGCAGTTCTTC. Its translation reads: CASTLAEYNEQFF.